The 3 T cell receptor beta chains below were found in one sample sequenced in a study of shared clonotypes between healthy human individuals. Terminally differentiated effector memory CD45RA+ cells were left out of the naive CD8 fraction, which was CD45RO-negative and positively selected for CCR7. The table came from immunoSEQ multiplex PCR; TCRdb's copy has only in-frame clones and leaves some out. This repertoire shows some 2.1 million clones, approximately 92% found once; its top ten account for more than 1.5%. The sequencing sample was made of naive CD8+ T cells from PBMCs. The receptors shown here come from a man in his late teens or twenties in good health. Some clones in this sample may be carry-over from other donors' samples.

For this clone: The identical CDR3 is also encoded by other nucleotide sequences in the sample. The chain couples TRBV29-1 to TRBJ1-2; a possible D gene is TRBD1 (5 bases). Per the germline V gene, CDR1 is SQVTM and CDR2 is ANQGSEA. Trimming pared 4 bases from V and 1 base from J, leaving 7 bases between. The CDR3 is 12 residues long. The CDR3 here is CSVVGGNYGYTF. In nucleotides, the CDR3 is TGCAGCGTTGTTGGGGGTAACTATGGCTACACCTTC.

V is TRBV6-5 and J is TRBJ1-1; possibly TRBD1 for D (6 bases). Germline V gives CDR1 MNHEY, CDR2 SVGAGI. With 5 bases removed from V and 3 bases from J, the gap between germline ends came to 16 bases. This CDR3 spans 15 amino acids. CDR3 loop: CASSPTTGGYTEAFF. The CDR3 DNA is TGTGCCAGCAGTCCGACGACAGGAGGATACACTGAAGCTTTCTTT.

The rearrangement joins TRBV4-1 to TRBJ1-2; D unclear. CDR3 length: 13 residues. Germline V gene data show CDR1 as MGHRA and CDR2 as YSYEKL. V shed 0 bases and J shed 4 bases, with 6 bases lying between them. Here the CDR3 DNA reads TGCGCCAGCAGCCAAGATCGGGTCTATGGCTACACCTTC. Residues: CASSQDRVYGYTF.